The 28 T cell receptor beta chains below come from one sample, sequenced in a study of graft-versus-host responses after intestinal transplantation. These receptors lack a known antigen. TCRdb keeps only in-frame clones here, not all; method: immunoSEQ multiplex PCR. The sample holds around 64,000 clones, 90% to 95% seen once. This sample comprised unstimulated CD4+ T cells sorted from spleen or lymph node cells, obtained before transplant. The receptors come from a human donor who was the organ donor for an intestinal transplant.

This clone has just one count. The chain recombines TRBV7-9 with TRBJ2-5; 9 bases agree with TRBD2. CDR1 is SEHNR, CDR2 FQNEAQ, per germline (reference sequence). J gave up 3 bases and V 10 bases, and 21 bases lay outside the gene matches. The CDR3 sequence is 18 residues long. Written as DNA, the CDR3 is TGTGCCACCCAGCTTCCGGGACTAGCAGTAACGGGTAAAGAGACCCAGTACTTC. Translated, it gives CATQLPGLAVTGKETQYF.

The chain links TRBV10-2 to TRBJ2-2; a weak D match, TRBD1 (5 bases). The CDR3 is 14 amino acids. Germline CDR1 is WSHSY and CDR2 is SAAADI. V was pared by 4 bases and J by 5 bases, with 11 bases between. This CDR3 reads CASSAQGRTGELFF. For the CDR3, the DNA is TGCGCCAGCAGTGCTCAGGGAAGGACCGGGGAGCTGTTTTTT.

The chain uses TRBV6-4 and TRBJ1-1; the D is unclear. Germline V gene data show CDR1 as MRHNA and CDR2 as SNTAGT. The CDR3 is 12 residues long. Trimming pared 4 bases from V and 1 base from J, leaving 4 bases between. This CDR3 reads CASSAWNTEAFF. CDR3 DNA: TGTGCCAGCAGTGCCTGGAACACTGAAGCTTTCTTT.

The chain recombines TRBV7-2 with TRBJ1-3; D is undetermined. This CDR3 contains 14 residues. Per the germline V gene, CDR1 is SGHTA and CDR2 is FQGNSA. Between the trimmed V and J ends, which lost 3 bases and 0 bases, there was a span of 6 bases. As DNA, the CDR3 is TGTGCCAGCAGCTTGGTTAGCTCTGGAAACACCATATATTTT. This codes for CASSLVSSGNTIYF. Drawing the rest from reference TRBV7-2 and TRBJ1-3, the complete variable domain is GAGVSQSPSNKVTEKGKDVELRCDPISGHTALYWYRQSLGQGLEFLIYFQGNSAPDKSGLPSDRFSAERTGGSVSTLTIQRTQQEDSAVYLCASSLVSSGNTIYFGEGSWLTVV.

This clone was seen only once. The V and J genes are TRBV30 and TRBJ2-7; 8 positions agree with TRBD1. The CDR3 is 13 residues long. Germline CDR1 and CDR2: GTSNPN and SVGIG (reference sequence). J gave up 4 bases and V 2 bases, and 4 bases lay outside the gene matches. DNA of the CDR3: TGTGCCTGGAGTTCAGACAGGGGTTACGAGCAGTACTTC. It is translated as CAWSSDRGYEQYF.

The chain is built from TRBV10-3 and TRBJ1-1, with D possibly matching TRBD1 (6 bases). Germline-derived CDR1 and CDR2 are ENHRY and SYGVKD. The V end was cut by 6 bases, the J end by 1 base, with 15 bases between. CDR3 length equals 15 residues. Here the CDR3 reads CAISGQIKGNTEAFF. Here the CDR3 DNA reads TGTGCCATCAGCGGACAGATAAAGGGGAACACTGAAGCTTTCTTT.

This sequence joins TRBV6-6 and TRBJ2-1; TRBD1 matches at 9 bases. CDR1 MNHNY and CDR2 SVGAGI come from the germline V gene (reference sequence). This CDR3 is built from 13 residues. V shed 5 bases and J 12 bases; nucleotides not matched to a gene: 8. The CDR3 nucleotides read TGTGCCAGCAGTCCCGGGACAGGGTTTGGGCAGTTCTTC. It is translated as CASSPGTGFGQFF.

This rearrangement joins TRBV5-5 to TRBJ1-5; D is possibly TRBD1 (5 bases). There are 13 residues in the CDR3. In germline, CDR1 is SGHKS, CDR2 YYEKEE (reference sequence). Trimming removed 2 bases from V and 5 bases from J, with 8 bases in between. The CDR3 region has the DNA TGTGCCAGCAGCTTTGCGGGGCATCAGCCCCAGCATTTT. Translation: CASSFAGHQPQHF. The full variable domain, with the rest looked up from reference TRBV5-5 and TRBJ1-5, is DAGVTQSPTHLIKTRGQQVTLRCSPISGHKSVSWYQQVLGQGPQFIFQYYEKEERGRGNFPDRFSARQFPNYSSELNVNALLLGDSALYLCASSFAGHQPQHFGDGTRLSIL.

The J gene is TRBJ1-6, the V gene TRBV11-2; the match to TRBD1 covers 9 bases. J lost 0 bases, V lost 2 bases, and 8 bases had no gene match. CDR3 length: 19 residues. Germline V gene sequence: CDR1 SGHAT, CDR2 FQNNGV. CDR3 amino acids: CASSLYPQGANSYNSPLHF. CDR3 coding DNA: TGTGCCAGCAGCTTATACCCACAGGGGGCAAACTCCTATAATTCACCCCTCCACTTT. Full variable domain (rest looked up from reference TRBV11-2 and TRBJ1-6): EAGVAQSPRYKIIEKRQSVAFWCNPISGHATLYWYQQILGQGPKLLIQFQNNGVVDDSQLPKDRFSAERLKGVDSTLKIQPAKLEDSAVYLCASSLYPQGANSYNSPLHFGNGTRLTVT.

Comments on this clone: The sample carries other DNA sequences with the same CDR3. The chain's CDR3 is CASSMEGYTEAFF. The CDR3 DNA sequence: TGTGCCAGTAGTATGGAGGGCTACACTGAAGCTTTCTTT. The chain combines TRBV19 with TRBJ1-1, with no clear D. Trimming removed 3 bases from V and 3 bases from J, with 8 bases in between. The CDR3 has 13 amino acids. The germline CDR1 and CDR2 sequences are LNHDA and SQIVND (reference sequence).

This rearrangement joins TRBV9 to TRBJ2-5; maybe TRBD2 (7 bases). The CDR3 runs 14 residues. V gave up 0 bases and J gave up 5 bases, with 11 bases separating them. The germline CDR1 and CDR2 sequences are SGDLS and YYNGEE. CDR3 sequence (DNA): TGTGCCAGCAGCGTAGCGGGGGGCAGTGAGACCCAGTACTTC. Residues: CASSVAGGSETQYF.

The V gene is TRBV19, the J gene TRBJ2-2, with D perhaps TRBD1 (6 bases). Germline V gives CDR1 LNHDA, CDR2 SQIVND (reference sequence). The CDR3 contains 14 residues. Deletions cut 4 bases from V and 5 bases from J, with 11 bases between. DNA for the CDR3: TGTGCCAGTAGTACACAGGGTGTGACCGGGGAGCTGTTTTTT. It encodes CASSTQGVTGELFF.

The CDR3 is CASSPGSTDTQYF. The CDR3 DNA sequence: TGCGCCAGCAGCCCCGGAAGCACAGATACGCAGTATTTT. The chain links TRBV4-1 to TRBJ2-3; D is unclear. Germline values: CDR1 MGHRA, CDR2 YSYEKL. The CDR3 contains 13 residues. The V end lost 4 bases, the J end lost 0 bases, and 5 bases lay between the germline ends.

The V gene is TRBV7-9, the J gene TRBJ2-3, with 8 positions matching TRBD2. V shed 5 bases, J shed 0 bases, and the junction held 10 bases outside the gene matches. The CDR3 is 17 amino acids. The germline gives CDR1 SEHNR, CDR2 FQNEAQ (reference sequence). For the CDR3, the DNA is TGTGCCAGCAGCCTAGGGCGCACGGGGGGGAGCACAGATACGCAGTATTTT. It encodes CASSLGRTGGSTDTQYF.

The rearrangement uses TRBV7-2 and TRBJ2-7, with D tentatively TRBD2 (5 bases). Trimming took off 5 bases at V and 3 bases at J, with 20 bases between the two ends. In germline, CDR1 is SGHTA, CDR2 FQGNSA. The CDR3 consists of 16 residues. The CDR3 reads CASSPYGGQVFYEQYF. The CDR3 DNA follows: TGTGCCAGCAGCCCTTACGGAGGCCAGGTCTTCTACGAGCAGTACTTC.

The rearrangement links TRBV10-3 to TRBJ2-5; 8 bases are shared with TRBD2. Germline V gives CDR1 ENHRY, CDR2 SYGVKD. This CDR3 contains 17 residues. V shed 9 bases, J shed 5 bases, and the junction held 20 bases outside the gene matches. The CDR3 sequence is CAIAGRGKFSDSETQYF. The CDR3 nucleotides read TGTGCCATTGCCGGGAGGGGGAAGTTTTCAGATTCGGAGACCCAGTACTTC.

J is TRBJ1-5 and V is TRBV19, with a tentative D call TRBD1 (5 bases). The CDR3 runs 15 residues. Germline CDR1 and CDR2: LNHDA and SQIVND (reference sequence). V dropped 5 bases and J dropped 3 bases, with 14 bases sitting between them. CDR3 region: CASSGRGGTNQPQHF. The CDR3 DNA reads TGTGCCAGTAGTGGGCGGGGGGGGACCAATCAGCCCCAGCATTTT.

CDR3 sequence reads: CASSQTSGASTDTQYF. The CDR3 bases are TGCGCCAGCAGCCAAACTAGCGGCGCTAGCACAGATACGCAGTATTTT. This chain connects TRBV4-1 to TRBJ2-3, with TRBD2 identical over 8 bases. The V and J ends lost 2 bases and 0 bases, in that order; junction bases with no gene match: 4. This CDR3 spans 16 amino acids. Per germline, CDR1 MGHRA and CDR2 YSYEKL.

This chain connects TRBV6-1 to TRBJ2-7, with 8 bases lining up with TRBD1. The CDR3 covers 15 residues. Trimming at V came to 6 bases and at J to 2 bases, leaving 9 bases not matched to a gene. Germline CDR1 reads MNHNS; CDR2 reads SASEGT. The CDR3 nucleotides read TGTGCCAGCAGCATAGACAGGGGAACAACCTACGAGCAGTACTTC. This encodes CASSIDRGTTYEQYF.

This chain's CDR3 is CASSPDNNYGYTF. As DNA, the CDR3 is TGTGCCAGCTCACCGGACAATAACTATGGCTACACCTTC. V usage is TRBV18 and J usage is TRBJ1-2; tentative D call: TRBD1 (5 bases). V lost 3 bases, J lost 1 base, and 6 bases lay in between. Germline V gene data show CDR1 as KGHSH and CDR2 as LQKENI. The CDR3 has 13 amino acids.

The chain links TRBV9 to TRBJ2-2; 9 nucleotides agree with TRBD2. Germline assignment: CDR1 SGDLS and CDR2 YYNGEE. V dropped 0 bases and J dropped 0; count of bases not matched to a gene: 3. The CDR3 length is 17 residues. CDR3 DNA: TGTGCCAGCAGCGTAGCACTAGCGGGTGCGAACACCGGGGAGCTGTTTTTT. Amino acid sequence: CASSVALAGANTGELFF.

The V gene is TRBV7-9, the J gene TRBJ1-6; the match to TRBD1 covers 9 bases. Germline lookup yields CDR1 SEHNR and CDR2 FQNEAQ (reference sequence). The CDR3 has 18 residues. V lost 4 bases, J lost 14 bases, and 21 bases stayed unmatched. For the CDR3, the DNA is TGTGCCAGCAGCTCCCGAATGGCGGGCACAGGGGGCCCCCTAGCCCTCCACTTT. This codes for CASSSRMAGTGGPLALHF.

The CDR3 loop reads CASSLIQVMNTEAFF. In nucleotides, the CDR3 is TGTGCCAGCAGCTTGATTCAGGTCATGAACACTGAAGCTTTCTTT. The genes are TRBV5-6 and TRBJ1-1; D is uncertain. Trimming took 1 base from V and 0 from J, leaving 10 bases between them. Germline V gene lookup returns CDR1 SGHDT and CDR2 YYEEEE. The CDR3 runs 15 residues.

As DNA, the CDR3 is TGTGCCAGCAGAGGAGGAGTCCAGCCCCAGCATTTT. As protein: CASRGGVQPQHF. The chain combines TRBV6-5 with TRBJ1-5; D unclear. The germline V gene encodes CDR1 MNHEY and CDR2 SVGAGI. CDR3 length equals 12 residues. V lost 6 bases to trimming and J lost 7 bases, with 10 bases between them.

The V gene is TRBV2, the J gene TRBJ1-5; D is uncertain. Deletions cut 4 bases from V and 5 bases from J, with 9 bases between. Germline CDR1 SNHLY, CDR2 FYNNEI. The CDR3 has 13 amino acids. CDR3 DNA: TGTGCCAGCAGTGCAGTGAATTATCAGCCCCAGCATTTT. This gives the protein CASSAVNYQPQHF.

The chain has TRBV10-3 and TRBJ2-1; 10 positions agree with TRBD1. From germline, CDR1 is ENHRY and CDR2 SYGVKD. The V gene end was trimmed by 3 bases and the J gene end by 7 bases; junction bases not matched to a gene: 6. This CDR3 is built from 15 residues. The CDR3 sequence is CAISDLGQGSNEQFF. In DNA form, the CDR3 reads TGTGCCATCAGTGATTTGGGACAGGGGAGTAATGAGCAGTTCTTC.

The chain is built from TRBV2 and TRBJ2-3; D gene unclear. Trimming took 5 bases from V and 6 from J, leaving 15 bases between them. The CDR3 consists of 14 residues. CDR1 is SNHLY and CDR2 is FYNNEI in the germline V gene. This chain's CDR3 is CASSSIGPVDTQYF. CDR3 nucleotide sequence: TGTGCCAGCAGTTCCATAGGTCCCGTGGATACGCAGTATTTT.

The chain is built from TRBV7-2 and TRBJ1-4; D unclear. Trimming removed 1 base from V and 8 bases from J, with 11 bases in between. Germline loops: CDR1 SGHTA, CDR2 FQGNSA. The CDR3 loop spans 14 amino acids. The CDR3 here is CASSLDSFREKLFF. CDR3 bases: TGTGCCAGCAGCTTAGACTCCTTTCGGGAAAAACTGTTTTTT.